The 20 T cell receptor beta chains given below trace back to one sample, sequenced in a study of Ad26.COV2.S vaccination and SARS-CoV-2 variants. Generated by immunoSEQ multiplex PCR, the TCRdb table keeps only in-frame clones and is missing some. Of hundreds of thousands of clones in the sample, approximately 90% were seen once. The sequencing here drew on peripheral blood, taken after recovery from COVID-19. The receptors originated from a human donor who had recovered from COVID-19.

This chain connects TRBV5-1 to TRBJ2-2, with D possibly being TRBD1 (6 bases). The V and J ends lost 2 bases and 7 bases respectively, with 12 bases between them. This CDR3 region has 14 residues. CDR1 is SGHRS and CDR2 is YFSETQ in the germline V gene. CDR3 sequence: CASSFVRGGGELFF. As DNA, the CDR3 is TGCGCCAGCAGCTTCGTCAGGGGTGGCGGGGAGCTGTTTTTT. Full variable domain (remainder filled in from reference TRBV5-1 and TRBJ2-2): KAGVTQTPRYLIKTRGQQVTLSCSPISGHRSVSWYQQTPGQGLQFLFEYFSETQRNKGNFPGRFSGRQFSNSRSEMNVSTLELGDSALYLCASSFVRGGGELFFGEGSRLTVL.

A note on this clone: The same CDR3 is also encoded by other DNA sequences in this sample. V usage is TRBV24-1 and J usage is TRBJ1-2, with 8 positions matching TRBD1. From germline, CDR1 is KGHDR and CDR2 SFDVKD. The CDR3 spans 14 residues. Trimming removed 3 bases from V and 4 bases from J; junction bases left unmatched: 3. CDR3 residues: CATSDRDRRYGYTF. The CDR3 DNA is TGTGCCACCAGTGATCGGGACAGGCGCTATGGCTACACCTTC.

The chain couples TRBV2 to TRBJ1-2; D uncertain. Germline CDR1 SNHLY, CDR2 FYNNEI. V lost 5 bases to trimming and J lost 0 bases, with 10 bases between them. CDR3 length: 14 residues. The CDR3 is CASSQSSPNYGYTF. The CDR3 coding sequence is TGTGCCAGCAGTCAAAGTTCCCCTAACTATGGCTACACCTTC.

The chain employs TRBV6-6 and TRBJ1-1; D uncertain. Trimming took 5 bases from V and 0 from J, leaving 10 bases between them. CDR3 length: 14 amino acids. Germline CDR1 MNHNY, CDR2 SVGAGI (reference sequence). CDR3 nucleotides: TGTGCCAGCAGTAACAGAGCCATGAACACTGAAGCTTTCTTT. This encodes CASSNRAMNTEAFF.

V gene TRBV3-1 (or the pseudogene TRBV3-2) combines with J gene TRBJ2-2; D not resolved. Trimming removed 3 bases from V and 5 bases from J, with 10 bases in between. Germline CDR1 is LGHDT and CDR2 is YNNKEL (reference sequence). The CDR3 is 14 amino acids. The CDR3 DNA follows: TGTGCCAGCAGCCAGAATAGCAGGACCGGGGAGCTGTTTTTT. This encodes CASSQNSRTGELFF.

The V call is TRBV10-2, the J call TRBJ1-3; no firm D call. Trimming took 1 base from V and 2 from J, leaving 6 bases between them. The CDR3 extends over 14 amino acids. Germline CDR1 is WSHSY and CDR2 is SAAADI. CDR3 DNA sequence: TGCGCCAGCAGTGAGTTGTTTGCTGGAAACACCATATATTTT. It encodes CASSELFAGNTIYF.

This chain connects TRBV7-9 to TRBJ2-3; 8 nucleotides match TRBD1. The V segment lost 8 bases and the J segment 0 bases; nucleotides outside the gene matches: 10. The CDR3 contains 16 residues. Germline V gene lookup returns CDR1 SEHNR and CDR2 FQNEAQ (reference sequence). CDR3 DNA: TGTGCCAGCGCCACTAGAAGGACAGGGAGCACAGATACGCAGTATTTT. Amino acids: CASATRRTGSTDTQYF.

The chain carries TRBV6-5 and TRBJ1-2, with TRBD1 as a possible D gene (6 bases). This CDR3 is built from 14 residues. The V gene's germline CDR1 is MNHEY and CDR2 SVGAGI. V was cut by 4 bases and J by 5 bases, with 14 bases left in between. This CDR3 reads CASSSGAPLYGYTF. The CDR3 region has the DNA TGTGCCAGCAGTTCAGGGGCTCCACTTTATGGCTACACCTTC.

The chain joins TRBV10-3 to TRBJ2-1, with D perhaps given as TRBD1 or TRBD2 (5 bases each). V was shortened by 0 bases and J by 7 bases, with 13 bases between the two germline ends. Germline CDR1 is ENHRY and CDR2 is SYGVKD. This CDR3 has 15 residues. CDR3 in DNA: TGTGCCATCAGTGAGTCGGGGCCCCGCGGGAATGAGCAGTTCTTC. Amino acids: CAISESGPRGNEQFF.

The chain uses TRBV7-2 and TRBJ1-6, with D perhaps TRBD1 (5 bases). From germline, CDR1 is SGHTA and CDR2 FQGNSA. The CDR3 runs to 14 residues. The V end lost 4 bases, the J end lost 8 bases, and 12 bases lay between the germline ends. The CDR3 DNA reads as TGTGCCAGCAGCTCCGGGACGGCTTATTCACCCCTCCACTTT. Its translation: CASSSGTAYSPLHF.

This chain uses TRBV12-3 or TRBV12-4 with TRBJ2-5, with D maybe TRBD1 (6 bases). This CDR3 comprises 13 residues. V was cut by 5 bases and J by 2 bases, with 9 bases left in between. Here the CDR3 DNA reads TGTGCCAGCAGTGCCGGGACACAAGAGACCCAGTACTTC. Protein product: CASSAGTQETQYF.

The genes are TRBV5-1 and TRBJ2-2, with unresolved D. The CDR3 spans 13 residues. The V gene's germline CDR1 is SGHRS and CDR2 YFSETQ. The V and J ends lost 4 bases and 6 bases respectively, with 10 bases between them. The CDR3 protein is CASSHGLPGELFF. CDR3 nucleotide sequence: TGCGCCAGCAGCCACGGGCTTCCCGGGGAGCTGTTTTTT.

The chain links TRBV6-1 to TRBJ1-2; 8 nucleotides agree with TRBD1. This CDR3 region has 15 residues. The germline V gene has CDR1 MNHNS and CDR2 SASEGT. V was pared by 0 bases and J by 4 bases, with 4 bases of the junction left unmatched. The CDR3 bases are TGTGCCAGCAGTGAAGCGGAAGGACAGGGCTATGGCTACACCTTC. Translation: CASSEAEGQGYGYTF.

This chain's CDR3 is CASSQQTLNTGELFF. The DNA for the CDR3 is TGTGCCAGCAGCCAGCAGACTTTAAACACCGGGGAGCTGTTTTTT. The rearrangement uses TRBV11-3 and TRBJ2-2; no reliable D call. Per germline, CDR1 SGHNT and CDR2 YENEEA. V was cut by 5 bases and J by 2 bases, with 12 bases left in between. CDR3 length equals 15 residues.

A few counts support this clone. The rearrangement uses TRBV4-1 and TRBJ2-2; D gene unclear. Between the trimmed V and J ends, which lost 5 bases and 2 bases, there was a span of 9 bases. CDR3 length: 14 residues. Germline CDR1 reads MGHRA; CDR2 reads YSYEKL. The CDR3 protein is CASSRDTNTGELFF. CDR3 in DNA: TGCGCCAGCAGCAGAGACACTAACACCGGGGAGCTGTTTTTT.

The rearrangement uses TRBV2 and TRBJ2-1; perhaps TRBD2 as D (6 bases). V was trimmed by 10 bases and J by 4 bases, leaving 23 bases between them. The CDR3 runs to 16 residues. Germline CDR1 is SNHLY and CDR2 is FYNNEI. The CDR3 nucleotides are TGTGCCACCAAAAACAGCGACCGGGGGATTTACAATGAGCAGTTCTTC. Translated: CATKNSDRGIYNEQFF.

The sample holds a few counts of this clone. The chain combines TRBV3-1 (or the pseudogene TRBV3-2) with TRBJ1-5; D might be TRBD1 (5 bases). The CDR3 consists of 15 residues. Germline V CDR1 and CDR2: LGHDT, YNNKEL (reference sequence). Trimming removed 0 bases at V and 7 bases at J, with 13 bases between. CDR3 sequence (DNA): TGTGCCAGCAGCCAAGAGAGGGGATTCGGGCAGCCCCAGCATTTT. Residues: CASSQERGFGQPQHF.

CDR3 nucleotides: TGTGCCAGCAGTTACCCCGGGACAGGGGGGTCCGCTTTCTTT. Translated, it gives CASSYPGTGGSAFF. The V call is TRBV6-7, the J call TRBJ1-1; TRBD1 agrees at 11 bases. TRBV6-7 carries the ORF label, with uncertain function. CDR3 length: 14 residues. The trim removed 2 bases at V and 11 bases at J, leaving 7 bases unmatched.

This chain joins TRBV11-3 and TRBJ2-7; D gene unclear. CDR1 is SGHNT, CDR2 YENEEA, per germline. Trimming shortened V by 5 bases and J by 5 bases, and 10 bases separated the two germline ends. This CDR3 is built from 12 residues. CDR3 coding DNA: TGTGCCAGCAGCCAATCTTCTAACGAGCAGTACTTC. This sequence encodes CASSQSSNEQYF.

The gene calls are TRBV6-6 and TRBJ2-4; D gene unclear. Germline CDR1 is MNHNY and CDR2 is SVGAGI (reference sequence). The CDR3 has 14 amino acids. With 8 bases removed from V and 0 bases from J, the gap between germline ends came to 11 bases. The CDR3 sequence is CASRQDLAKNIQYF. In DNA form, the CDR3 reads TGTGCCAGCCGCCAGGACCTAGCCAAAAACATTCAGTACTTC.